This T cell receptor (beta chain) came from a study of blood T cell repertoires in COVID-19 (dated by TCRdb to 2020 to 2021). About the full investigation: Collaborator samples came from the United States, Italy and Spain and covered acute and convalescent phases of COVID-19. The material from the prospective study consisted of cDNA or gDNA derived from T cells, B-cell-depleted T cells, or PBMCs. Deeply sampled blood TCRbeta repertoires from subjects exposed to, actively infected with, or recovered from COVID-19 were included in the dataset. The repertoires were made available in a free public database intended to serve as a resource for research on the immune response to SARS-CoV-2. The samples were drawn from the first 160 participants of the ongoing ImmuneRACE study and from over 950 subjects provided by 6 global collaborators. Sample metadata almost always included a de-identified subject ID, COVID-19 status, age in years and sex. Where available, HLA class I and class II types were obtained from metadata supplied by the sample provider rather than from assay-based typing. The investigation overall reported the following: The amount of clinical and demographic metadata varied by source and participant and was provided uncurated.

Each collaborating institution followed its own protocols to collect whole blood in K2EDTA tubes. For TCRbeta analysis, collaborator samples were shipped as frozen whole blood, as isolated PBMCs, or as DNA extracted from either sample type. TCRbeta CDR3 regions were amplified from genomic DNA by means of the immunoSEQ Assay, a bias-controlled multiplex PCR. In the source study's methods: The number of nucleated cells in each sample was estimated from the amplification of reference gene primers within the assay. To quantify the absolute abundance of each unique TCRbeta CDR3 rearrangement, sequence reads were collapsed and filtered. For each sample, productive Simpson clonality was calculated as the square root of Simpson's diversity index across productive rearrangements. TCRdb obtained this table from immuneACCESS and retained in-frame rearrangements with V and J assigned. These tables miss some clones; where compared with another copy, unresolved V genes account for less than half of the shortfall, and the remainder is unexplained. V and J calls and clone size are copied from that table; D and trimming were computed from the DNA. In this sample the table shows about 140,000 clones, around nine tenths of which occur a single time. The ten top clones hold about 5.6% of the sample.

Spanning cysteine to phenylalanine, the CDR3 consists of 12 amino acids. Just the 36-base CDR3 DNA is kept, in frame starting at base 1. The V and J ends are trimmed by 5 bases and 9 bases, leaving 10 bases between them. To note about this clone: What antigen it recognizes has not been identified. It has no much larger one-base neighbor in the sample; base qualities were not kept.

The chain employs TRBV12-3 or TRBV12-4 and TRBJ2-2; TRBD1 is a possible D gene, resting on 5 matching bases. Specimen: peripheral blood. This receptor was identified in a human donor in a cohort sampled during active COVID-19. The sequenced DNA: TGTGCCAGCAGTCCAGGGTATCGGGAGCTGTTTTTT. Its protein product is CASSPGYRELFF.